Included here is one TCR beta chain sequence, with context. This sample is drawn from a study of blood T cell repertoires in COVID-19. About the study: Researchers got acute and convalescent COVID-19 samples from the United States, Italy and Spain. PBMCs, B-cell-depleted T cells, or T cells were the source of the cDNA or gDNA that made up the material.

V was clipped by 6 bases and J by 4 bases, with 9 bases between them. Germline lookup yields CDR1 KGHSH and CDR2 LQKENI. The CDR3 has 13 residues. As handled by the study authors: Reference gene primer amplification gave estimated nucleated cell counts. Assay: immunoSEQ multiplex PCR; the TCRdb copy retains only in-frame clones and omits some. That table gives V, J and clone size, and the DNA gave D and trimming. The sample includes around 42,000 clones, approximately 86% of them seen just once. The origin of this receptor is a human donor in a cohort sampled during active COVID-19. This chain connects TRBV18 to TRBJ2-2; D unclear. Sequencing was done on a sample of peripheral blood. The CDR3 nucleotides read TGTGCCAGCTCCCTCGCTAGCACCGGGGAGCTGTTTTTT. This gives the protein CASSLASTGELFF.